This T cell receptor beta chain appears in the sequencing data of a study of T-cell reconstitution after alpha-beta-depleted transplantation in children. Study results and limitations: Several patients had high TCRbeta diversity at day 60; it came from surviving recipient T cells and thymic progenitors. About two months after transplant, alpha-beta T cells reportedly came from several hundred expanded graft clones. After one year, T-cell counts and TCRbeta diversity mostly came from new T cells.

Germline CDR1 and CDR2: SGDLS and YYNGEE. The CDR3 runs to 15 residues. V gave up 3 bases and J gave up 2 bases, with 15 bases separating them. Preparing the TCRbeta library involved the use of unique molecular identifiers. TCRdb used MiXCR to reprocess the PCR reads, holding one entry per CDR3 protein. The table includes over 400,000 distinct CDR3 sequences, over 40% detected once. This clonotype was seen ten or more times. Its antigen is not identified. The source was PBMCs, collected before TCRalphabeta/CD19-depleted stem cell transplant. The clonotype was recovered from a girl aged 2 to 9 with aplastic anemia, due to receive a stem cell transplant. V and J are TRBV9 and TRBJ2-7; tentative D call: TRBD2 (6 bases). CDR3 DNA sequence: TGTGCCAGCAGCGGAGGGGACTTCCGAACCTACGAGCAGTACTTC. Amino acids: CASSGGDFRTYEQYF.